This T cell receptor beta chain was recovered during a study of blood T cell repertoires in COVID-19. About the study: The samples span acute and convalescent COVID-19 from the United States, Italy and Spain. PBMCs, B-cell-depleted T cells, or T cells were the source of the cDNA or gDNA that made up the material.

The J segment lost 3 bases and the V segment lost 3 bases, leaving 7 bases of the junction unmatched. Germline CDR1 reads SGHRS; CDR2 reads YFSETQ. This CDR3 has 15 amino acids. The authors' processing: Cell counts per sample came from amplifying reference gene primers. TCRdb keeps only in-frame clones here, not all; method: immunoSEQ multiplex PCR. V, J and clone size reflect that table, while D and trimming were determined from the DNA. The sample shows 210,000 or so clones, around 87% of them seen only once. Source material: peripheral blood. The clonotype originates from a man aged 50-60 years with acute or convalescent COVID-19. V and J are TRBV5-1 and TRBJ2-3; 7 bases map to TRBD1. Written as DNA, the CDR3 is TGCGCCAGCAGCTCACAGGGGCCAAGGACAGATACGCAGTATTTT. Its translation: CASSSQGPRTDTQYF.